This entry lists 12 T cell receptor beta chains sequenced from one sample in a study of T cell responses to AZD1222 COVID-19 vaccine. Libraries were prepared by immunoSEQ multiplex PCR; TCRdb keeps only in-frame clonotypes and omits some of them. The data contain 120,000 or so clones, around 92% of them singletons. This specimen consisted of peripheral blood, obtained on day 0 of AZD1222 vaccination. The source is an adult in good health.

By sample share, this clone is medium-sized. The V gene is TRBV6-5, the J gene TRBJ1-1; D remains ambiguous. CDR3 length: 15 amino acids. Trimming removed 0 bases at V and 0 bases at J, with 8 bases between. Germline lookup yields CDR1 MNHEY and CDR2 SVGAGI. This CDR3 is CASSYSGNLNTEAFF. CDR3 coding DNA: TGTGCCAGCAGTTACTCCGGCAATTTGAACACTGAAGCTTTCTTT.

The chain couples TRBV6-1 to TRBJ1-1; D might be TRBD1 (5 bases). Germline V gives CDR1 MNHNS, CDR2 SASEGT. There are 15 residues in the CDR3. The ends were cut back, 3 bases at V and 5 bases at J, with 16 bases in the middle. The CDR3 DNA reads TGTGCCAGCAGTGAGGGGGGAGCCTCGAGAACTGAAGCTTTCTTT. Its translation: CASSEGGASRTEAFF.

The chain combines TRBV2 with TRBJ2-7, with 9 bases fitting TRBD1. The CDR3 has 14 residues. Germline CDR1 SNHLY, CDR2 FYNNEI. The V segment lost 6 bases and the J segment 2 bases; nucleotides outside the gene matches: 5. The CDR3 sequence: CASRGDRATYEQYF. The CDR3 DNA reads as TGTGCCAGCAGGGGGGACAGGGCCACCTACGAGCAGTACTTC.

The V and J genes are TRBV9 and TRBJ1-2; 9 bases line up with TRBD1. The CDR3 runs to 13 residues. V trimming: 4 bases; J trimming: 6 bases; junction bases outside the gene matches: 4. Germline CDR1 reads SGDLS; CDR2 reads YYNGEE. CDR3 coding DNA: TGTGCCAGCAGCCTTACAGGGGGCGATGGCTACACCTTC. This gives the protein CASSLTGGDGYTF.

The chain recombines TRBV19 with TRBJ1-1; 11 positions agree with TRBD1. With V trimmed by 8 bases and J by 6 bases, 8 bases remained unmatched. The germline V gene encodes CDR1 LNHDA and CDR2 SQIVND (reference sequence). This CDR3 contains 14 residues. Here the CDR3 DNA reads TGTGCCAGTGGACAGGGGGCTTGGGAGGCTGAAGCTTTCTTT. Its translation is CASGQGAWEAEAFF. The complete variable domain, with remaining parts taken from reference TRBV19 and TRBJ1-1, reads DGGITQSPKYLFRKEGQNVTLSCEQNLNHDAMYWYRQDPGQGLRLIYYSQIVNDFQKGDIAEGYSVSREKKESFPLTVTSAQKNPTAFYLCASGQGAWEAEAFFGQGTRLTVV.

V usage is TRBV4-1 and J usage is TRBJ2-2; 11 bases are shared with TRBD2. V lost 4 bases and J lost 2; bases outside the gene matches: 3. The germline V gene encodes CDR1 MGHRA and CDR2 YSYEKL. This CDR3 is 16 amino acids long. This chain's CDR3 is CASSRTSGGNTGELFF. CDR3 DNA: TGCGCCAGCAGCCGAACTAGCGGGGGAAACACCGGGGAGCTGTTTTTT.

The chain has TRBV2 and TRBJ1-3; 9 bases line up with TRBD1. Germline V gene data show CDR1 as SNHLY and CDR2 as FYNNEI. J gave up 0 bases and V 7 bases, and 7 bases lay outside the gene matches. The CDR3 runs to 16 residues. The CDR3 DNA is TGTGCCAGCAAGGTACAGGGGGCGATCTCTGGAAACACCATATATTTT. It translates to CASKVQGAISGNTIYF.

The V call is TRBV7-8, the J call TRBJ1-4; weak D call: TRBD1 (5 bases). Germline values: CDR1 SGHVS, CDR2 FQNEAQ. CDR3 length: 16 residues. The ends were cut back, 5 bases at V and 6 bases at J, with 19 bases in the middle. The CDR3 reads CASSQLGGLRDEKLFF. CDR3 coding DNA: TGTGCCAGCAGCCAACTTGGGGGACTAAGGGATGAAAAACTGTTTTTT. The variable domain in full, completed from reference TRBV7-8 and TRBJ1-4, reads GAGVSQSPRYKVAKRGQDVALRCDPISGHVSLFWYQQALGQGPEFLTYFQNEAQLDKSGLPSDRFFAERPEGSVSTLKIQRTQQEDSAVYLCASSQLGGLRDEKLFFGSGTQLSVL.

This sequence joins TRBV25-1 and TRBJ2-1; D might be TRBD1 (6 bases). The CDR3 consists of 15 residues. The V end was cut by 5 bases, the J end by 0 bases, with 11 bases between. Germline V gives CDR1 MGHDK, CDR2 SYGVNS. This CDR3 is CASSNRESSYNEQFF. As DNA, the CDR3 is TGTGCCAGCAGTAACAGGGAAAGCTCCTACAATGAGCAGTTCTTC.

The V call is TRBV18, the J call TRBJ1-2; 8 bases line up with TRBD1. This CDR3 has 13 residues. Per the germline V gene, CDR1 is KGHSH and CDR2 is LQKENI. V trimming: 3 bases; J trimming: 8 bases; junction bases outside the gene matches: 5. The CDR3 nucleotides read TGTGCCAGCTCACCTGGACAGGGTGAGGGCTACACCTTC. It encodes CASSPGQGEGYTF. The whole variable domain, remainder taken from reference TRBV18 and TRBJ1-2, is NAGVMQNPRHLVRRRGQEARLRCSPMKGHSHVYWYRQLPEEGLKFMVYLQKENIIDESGMPKERFSAEFPKEGPSILRIQQVVRGDSAAYFCASSPGQGEGYTFGSGTRLTVV.

This chain links TRBV10-1 with TRBJ2-1, with 10 bases fitting TRBD2. The CDR3 covers 17 residues. Germline trimming cut 3 bases from V and 5 bases from J; bases unmatched to any gene: 10. Looked up from germline, CDR1 is WNHNN and CDR2 is SYGVQD (reference sequence). The CDR3 here is CASSDGLAGEGDNEQFF. CDR3 sequence (DNA): TGCGCCAGCAGTGATGGGCTAGCGGGAGAGGGGGACAATGAGCAGTTCTTC.

CDR3 DNA: TGTGCCAGCTACCCTACTCGATTAAGTACTGACGAGCAGTACTTC. Translation: CASYPTRLSTDEQYF. The J gene is TRBJ2-7, the V gene TRBV28; D is unclear. Trimming removed 8 bases at V and 5 bases at J, with 22 bases between. The germline V gene encodes CDR1 MDHEN and CDR2 SYDVKM. This CDR3 is built from 15 residues.